This entry is about one T cell receptor (beta chain). V lost 0 bases to trimming and J lost 1 base, with 18 bases between them. There are 18 residues in the CDR3. Germline V lookup: CDR1 SGHDN, CDR2 FVKESK. This sample stems from a study of cytomegalovirus exposure and HLA in healthy donors. As for the study in general: An early data release held some 85 million unique TCRs from HLA-typed donors.

Use of 60 Vbeta and 13 Jbeta primers characterized the PCR. Sequencing was performed with immunoSEQ multiplex PCR; in TCRdb, only in-frame clones are kept and a portion is missing. The sample comprises almost 90,000 clones, 85% of which are singletons, and approximately 7.4% rests with the top ten. Sample: PBMCs. This receptor was identified in a man aged 35 to 55 in good health and CMV-seropositive. The chain carries TRBV14 and TRBJ1-1, with D perhaps matching TRBD1 (6 bases). Written as DNA, the CDR3 is TGTGCCAGCAGCCAAGATCTGAGTTGGTGGACAGCGAACACTGAAGCTTTCTTT. Encoded protein: CASSQDLSWWTANTEAFF.